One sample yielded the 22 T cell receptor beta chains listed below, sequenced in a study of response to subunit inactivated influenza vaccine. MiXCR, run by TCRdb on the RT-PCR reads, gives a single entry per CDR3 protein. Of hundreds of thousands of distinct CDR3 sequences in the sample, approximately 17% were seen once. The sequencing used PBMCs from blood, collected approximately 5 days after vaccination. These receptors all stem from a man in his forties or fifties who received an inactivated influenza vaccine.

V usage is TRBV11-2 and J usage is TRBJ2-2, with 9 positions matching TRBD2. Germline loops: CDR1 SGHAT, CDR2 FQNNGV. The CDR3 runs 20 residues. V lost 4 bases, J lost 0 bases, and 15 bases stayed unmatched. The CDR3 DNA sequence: TGTGCCAGCAGCTCTCGACTACTACTAGCGGGTGGCACGAACACCGGGGAGCTGTTTTTT. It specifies CASSSRLLLAGGTNTGELFF.

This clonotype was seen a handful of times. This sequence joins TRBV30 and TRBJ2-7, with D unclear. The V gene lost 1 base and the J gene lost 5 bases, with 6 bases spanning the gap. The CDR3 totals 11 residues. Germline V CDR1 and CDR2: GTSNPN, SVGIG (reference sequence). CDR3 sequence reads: CAWSADNEQYF. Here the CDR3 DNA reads TGTGCCTGGAGTGCCGACAACGAGCAGTACTTC.

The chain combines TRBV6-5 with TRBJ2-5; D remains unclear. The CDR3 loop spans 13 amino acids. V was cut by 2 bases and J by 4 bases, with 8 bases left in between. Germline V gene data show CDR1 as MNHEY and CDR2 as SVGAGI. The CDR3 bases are TGTGCCAGCAGTTACACGGCTAGAGAGACCCAGTACTTC. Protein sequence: CASSYTARETQYF.

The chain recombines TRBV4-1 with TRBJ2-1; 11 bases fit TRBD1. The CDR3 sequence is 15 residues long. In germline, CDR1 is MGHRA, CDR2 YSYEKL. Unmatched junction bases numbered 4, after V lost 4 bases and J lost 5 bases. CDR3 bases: TGCGCCAGCAGCCCTGGACAGGGGGCGGACAATGAGCAGTTCTTC. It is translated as CASSPGQGADNEQFF.

Here the CDR3 reads CASKASLLQSPYEQYF. For the CDR3, the DNA is TGTGCCAGCAAGGCCTCTCTCCTCCAATCCCCCTACGAGCAGTACTTC. The chain combines TRBV7-2 with TRBJ2-7; no clear D. CDR1 and CDR2 (germline): SGHTA, FQGNSA. Trimming left V 7 bases short and J 2 bases short, with 21 bases between. This CDR3 has 16 residues. Together with reference TRBV7-2 and TRBJ2-7, the CDR3 gives the full variable domain: GAGVSQSPSNKVTEKGKDVELRCDPISGHTALYWYRQSLGQGLEFLIYFQGNSAPDKSGLPSDRFSAERTGGSVSTLTIQRTQQEDSAVYLCASKASLLQSPYEQYFGPGTRLTVT.

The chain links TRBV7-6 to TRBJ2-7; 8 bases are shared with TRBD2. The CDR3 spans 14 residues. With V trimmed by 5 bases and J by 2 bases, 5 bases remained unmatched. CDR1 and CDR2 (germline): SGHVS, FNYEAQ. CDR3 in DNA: TGTGCCAGCAGCGACAGCGGGGGCACCTACGAGCAGTACTTC. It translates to CASSDSGGTYEQYF.

As DNA, the CDR3 is TGTGCCAGCAGCCAATATCGAGGATTTGAGCAGTTCTTC. It specifies CASSQYRGFEQFF. V and J are TRBV5-5 and TRBJ2-1; D is unresolved. CDR3 length equals 13 residues. The V end was cut by 4 bases, the J end by 9 bases, with 14 bases between. The germline gives CDR1 SGHKS, CDR2 YYEKEE (reference sequence).

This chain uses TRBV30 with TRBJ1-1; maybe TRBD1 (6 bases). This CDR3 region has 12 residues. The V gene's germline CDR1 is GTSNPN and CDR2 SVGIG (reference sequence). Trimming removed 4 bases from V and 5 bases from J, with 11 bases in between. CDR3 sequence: CAWKQGRTEAFF. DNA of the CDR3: TGTGCCTGGAAACAGGGAAGGACTGAAGCTTTCTTT.

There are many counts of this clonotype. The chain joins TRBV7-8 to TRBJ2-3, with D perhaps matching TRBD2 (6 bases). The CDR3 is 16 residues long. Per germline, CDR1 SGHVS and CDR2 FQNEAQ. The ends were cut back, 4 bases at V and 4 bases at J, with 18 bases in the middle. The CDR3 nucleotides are TGTGCCAGCAGCTCCCTCTCCGGGGGAGTGGCAGATACGCAGTATTTT. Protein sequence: CASSSLSGGVADTQYF.

DNA of the CDR3: TGTGCCAGTCAGGGATCATCCTACACAGATACGCAGTATTTT. Encoded protein: CASQGSSYTDTQYF. The chain has TRBV7-6 and TRBJ2-3; tentative D call: TRBD1 (5 bases). Germline V gives CDR1 SGHVS, CDR2 FNYEAQ. This CDR3 is 14 amino acids long. V gave up 9 bases and J gave up 2 bases, with 15 bases separating them.

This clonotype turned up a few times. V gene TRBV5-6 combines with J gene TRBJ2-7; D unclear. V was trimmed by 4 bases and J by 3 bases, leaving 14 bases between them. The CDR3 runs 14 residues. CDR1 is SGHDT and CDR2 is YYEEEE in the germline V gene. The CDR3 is CASSPDGRSYEQYF. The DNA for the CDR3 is TGTGCCAGCAGCCCCGACGGACGGAGCTACGAGCAGTACTTC.

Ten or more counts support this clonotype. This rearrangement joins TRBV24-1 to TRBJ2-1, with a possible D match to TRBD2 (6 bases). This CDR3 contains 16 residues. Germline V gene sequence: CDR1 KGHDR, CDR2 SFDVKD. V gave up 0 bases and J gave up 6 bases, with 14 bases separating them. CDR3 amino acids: CATSDLGAGTGNEQFF. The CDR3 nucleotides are TGTGCCACCAGTGATTTGGGGGCGGGAACCGGCAATGAGCAGTTCTTC.

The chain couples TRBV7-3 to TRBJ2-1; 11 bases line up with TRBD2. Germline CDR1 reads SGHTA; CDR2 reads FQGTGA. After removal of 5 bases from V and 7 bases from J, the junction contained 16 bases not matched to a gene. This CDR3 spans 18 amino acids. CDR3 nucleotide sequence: TGTGCCAGCAGCCCACAGGGGCTAGCGGGAGGAATCGGAAATGAGCAGTTCTTC. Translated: CASSPQGLAGGIGNEQFF.

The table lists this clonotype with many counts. This chain's CDR3 is CASSLAGGTNTEAFF. CDR3 nucleotide sequence: TGTGCCAGCAGTTTGGCAGGGGGGACGAACACTGAAGCTTTCTTT. The gene calls are TRBV12-3 or TRBV12-4 and TRBJ1-1; 7 bases are shared with TRBD1. This CDR3 is built from 15 residues. V shed 3 bases and J 1 base; nucleotides not matched to a gene: 5.

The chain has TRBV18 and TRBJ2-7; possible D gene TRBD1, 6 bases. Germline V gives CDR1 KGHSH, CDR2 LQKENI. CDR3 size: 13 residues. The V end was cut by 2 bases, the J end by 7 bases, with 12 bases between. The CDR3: CASSPYREGEQYF. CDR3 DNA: TGTGCCAGCTCACCATACAGGGAAGGTGAGCAGTACTTC.

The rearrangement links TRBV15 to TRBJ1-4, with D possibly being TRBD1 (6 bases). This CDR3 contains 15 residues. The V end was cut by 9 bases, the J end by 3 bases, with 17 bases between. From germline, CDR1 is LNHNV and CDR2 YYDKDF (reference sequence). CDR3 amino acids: CATRSPGEANEKLFF. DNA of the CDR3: TGTGCCACAAGAAGCCCAGGGGAGGCTAATGAAAAACTGTTTTTT.

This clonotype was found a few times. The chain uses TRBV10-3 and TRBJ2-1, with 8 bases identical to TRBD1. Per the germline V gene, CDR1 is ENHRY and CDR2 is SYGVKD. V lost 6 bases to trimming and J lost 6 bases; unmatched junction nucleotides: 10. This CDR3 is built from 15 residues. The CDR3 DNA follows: TGTGCCATCAGAGCGACCGGGACAGGTCGCAATGAGCAGTTCTTC. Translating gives CAIRATGTGRNEQFF.

The DNA of the CDR3 is TGCGCCAGCAGCTTGGGACAGGCGGGAAACACCATATATTTT. Amino acid sequence: CASSLGQAGNTIYF. The chain couples TRBV5-1 to TRBJ1-3, with TRBD1 as a possible D gene (6 bases). The CDR3 extends over 14 amino acids. CDR1 SGHRS and CDR2 YFSETQ come from the germline V gene. V gave up 0 bases and J gave up 4 bases, with 8 bases separating them.

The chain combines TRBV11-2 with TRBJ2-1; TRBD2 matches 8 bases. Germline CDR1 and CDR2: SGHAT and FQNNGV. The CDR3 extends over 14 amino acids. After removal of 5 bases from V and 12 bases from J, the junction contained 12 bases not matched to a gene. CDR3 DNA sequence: TGTGCCAGCAGCACACCATCGGGCGGGAGGTCGCAGTTCTTC. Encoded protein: CASSTPSGGRSQFF.

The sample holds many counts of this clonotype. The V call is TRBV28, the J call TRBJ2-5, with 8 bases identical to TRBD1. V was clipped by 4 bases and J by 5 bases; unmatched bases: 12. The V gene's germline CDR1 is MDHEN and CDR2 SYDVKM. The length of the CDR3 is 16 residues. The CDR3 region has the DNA TGTGCCAGCAGTTCGGGGACAGGCGAGCTCGGTGAGACCCAGTACTTC. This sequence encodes CASSSGTGELGETQYF.

CDR3 DNA sequence: TGTGCCAGCAGCCGATCCTGGAACAAGACCTTAGGTGGGGCCAACGTCCTGACTTTC. It is translated as CASSRSWNKTLGGANVLTF. This chain joins TRBV11-1 and TRBJ2-6; D remains ambiguous. V shed 5 bases and J shed 3 bases, with 23 bases lying between them. The CDR3 contains 19 residues. CDR1 and CDR2 from the germline V gene are SGHAT and FQDESV (reference sequence). Supplemented by reference TRBV11-1 and TRBJ2-6, the full variable domain reads EAEVAQSPRYKITEKSQAVAFWCDPISGHATLYWYRQILGQGPELLVQFQDESVVDDSQLPKDRFSAERLKGVDSTLKIQPAELGDSAMYLCASSRSWNKTLGGANVLTFGAGSRLTVL.

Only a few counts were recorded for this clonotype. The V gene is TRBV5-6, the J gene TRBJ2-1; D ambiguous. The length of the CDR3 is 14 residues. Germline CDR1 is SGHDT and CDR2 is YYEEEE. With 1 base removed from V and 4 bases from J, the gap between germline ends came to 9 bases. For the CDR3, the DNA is TGTGCCAGCAGCTTGAATGCAGGATACAATGAGCAGTTCTTC. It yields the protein CASSLNAGYNEQFF.